This entry lists 10 T cell receptor beta chains sequenced from one sample in a study of CD8+ T cells in alopecia areata. Specified treatment: oral pan-JAK inhibitor, 5-10 mg twice daily. Reverse transcription of extracted RNA yielded cDNA, which provided the sequencing template. Clones were read by immunoSEQ multiplex PCR, and TCRdb kept only the in-frame ones, dropping some. The repertoire holds 80,000 or so clones, with around 67% as singletons. The sequenced sample was CD8+ T cells sorted from blood, obtained at week 24, from a patient treated with tofacitinib. These receptors were taken from a human donor with alopecia areata.

The chain has TRBV30 and TRBJ2-7; D may be TRBD1 (6 bases). This CDR3 contains 12 residues. Germline V gene lookup returns CDR1 GTSNPN and CDR2 SVGIG (reference sequence). V shed 0 bases and J shed 5 bases, with 8 bases lying between them. As DNA, the CDR3 is TGTGCCTGGAGTGTAGGGGGTCACGAGCAGTACTTC. Residues: CAWSVGGHEQYF.

The gene calls are TRBV5-6 and TRBJ1-5; tentative D call: TRBD1 (5 bases). Germline CDR1 and CDR2: SGHDT and YYEEEE. The CDR3 loop spans 19 amino acids. Between the trimmed V and J ends, which lost 0 bases and 3 bases, there was a span of 22 bases. CDR3 region: CASSLGSPGFSNSNQPQHF. CDR3 nucleotides: TGTGCCAGCAGCTTGGGGAGCCCAGGGTTTTCGAATTCCAATCAGCCCCAGCATTTT. The entire variable domain, with the rest obtained from reference TRBV5-6 and TRBJ1-5, is as follows: DAGVTQSPTHLIKTRGQQVTLRCSPKSGHDTVSWYQQALGQGPQFIFQYYEEEERQRGNFPDRFSGHQFPNYSSELNVNALLLGDSALYLCASSLGSPGFSNSNQPQHFGDGTRLSIL.

This chain joins TRBV27 and TRBJ2-7, with D possibly being TRBD1 (5 bases). Germline CDR1 is MNHEY and CDR2 is SMNVEV (reference sequence). The CDR3 runs 14 residues. Deletions cut 3 bases from V and 3 bases from J, with 12 bases between. The chain's CDR3 is CASSFQGSLYEQYF. The CDR3 DNA is TGTGCCAGCAGTTTTCAGGGTAGCCTCTACGAGCAGTACTTC.

This clone occurred a few times. The rearrangement joins TRBV9 to TRBJ2-3; D uncertain. The CDR3 extends over 15 amino acids. The germline gives CDR1 SGDLS, CDR2 YYNGEE. V was trimmed by 4 bases and J by 5 bases, leaving 17 bases between them. The CDR3 DNA sequence: TGTGCCAGCAGCTACCGCGCAGTGGGTGGAGATACGCAGTATTTT. This translates into CASSYRAVGGDTQYF.

The rearrangement links TRBV5-6 to TRBJ2-5; D gene unclear. V lost 4 bases to trimming and J lost 5 bases, with 27 bases between them. Germline V gene data show CDR1 as SGHDT and CDR2 as YYEEEE. The CDR3 covers 18 residues. CDR3 residues: CASSPYIHDTIDRETQYF. CDR3 in DNA: TGTGCCAGCAGCCCCTACATACACGACACCATTGATCGGGAGACCCAGTACTTC.

The chain employs TRBV30 and TRBJ1-4, with D uncertain. Germline CDR1 GTSNPN, CDR2 SVGIG (reference sequence). The CDR3 sequence is 12 residues long. Trimming stripped 1 base from V and 12 bases from J, with 12 bases between. CDR3: CAWSENRDELFF. The CDR3 DNA is TGTGCCTGGAGTGAAAACCGAGACGAACTGTTTTTT. The complete variable domain, with remaining parts taken from reference TRBV30 and TRBJ1-4, reads SQTIHQWPATLVQPVGSPLSLECTVEGTSNPNLYWYRQAAGRGLQLLFYSVGIGQISSEVPQNLSASRPQDRQFILSSKKLLLSDSGFYLCAWSENRDELFFGSGTQLSVL.

This clone was seen a handful of times. The gene calls are TRBV4-3 and TRBJ2-3; D is unclear. V was trimmed by 0 bases and J by 6 bases, leaving 7 bases between them. The CDR3 loop spans 13 amino acids. Germline V gives CDR1 LGHNA, CDR2 YSLEER. CDR3 sequence: CASSQDRPDTQYF. Here the CDR3 DNA reads TGCGCCAGCAGCCAAGATCGCCCGGATACGCAGTATTTT.

The chain has TRBV4-3 and TRBJ1-4, with D tentatively TRBD1 (5 bases). The V gene lost 1 base and the J gene lost 6 bases, with 12 bases spanning the gap. Germline V gene data show CDR1 as LGHNA and CDR2 as YSLEER. The CDR3 covers 15 residues. For the CDR3, the DNA is TGCGCCAGCAGCCAAGTTTCCGGGACGGATGAAAAACTGTTTTTT. This sequence encodes CASSQVSGTDEKLFF.

The chain carries TRBV27 and TRBJ2-7; D is unresolved. The V gene lost 5 bases and the J gene lost 3 bases, with 8 bases spanning the gap. Germline lookup yields CDR1 MNHEY and CDR2 SMNVEV (reference sequence). CDR3 size: 12 residues. The CDR3 DNA sequence: TGTGCCAGCAGTCCCACTCTCTACGAGCAGTACTTC. Translating gives CASSPTLYEQYF.

The rearrangement links TRBV13 to TRBJ2-7; D may match TRBD1 or TRBD2 (5 bases each). With 0 bases removed from V and 6 bases from J, the gap between germline ends came to 9 bases. The CDR3 is 13 residues long. Germline V gene data show CDR1 as PRHDT and CDR2 as FYEKMQ (reference sequence). The CDR3 reads CASSLGAGTEQYF. CDR3 nucleotide sequence: TGTGCCAGCAGCTTAGGGGCAGGGACCGAGCAGTACTTC.